Listed here are 20 T cell receptor beta chains from one sample, sequenced in a study of cytomegalovirus exposure and HLA in healthy donors. The PCR ran on 60 Vbeta and 13 Jbeta primers. Produced via immunoSEQ multiplex PCR; TCRdb's table is partial and in-frame only. This table holds around 190,000 clones, about 80% found once. Sequencing was done on a sample of PBMCs. The receptors derive from a young woman in good health and CMV-seronegative.

Only a few counts were recorded for this clone. This chain uses TRBV5-4 with TRBJ2-1; D is possibly TRBD2 (5 bases). The V and J ends lost 5 bases and 5 bases respectively, with 17 bases between them. Per the germline V gene, CDR1 is SGHNT and CDR2 is YYREEE (reference sequence). The CDR3 has 15 residues. The CDR3 loop reads CASRRTWEIDNEQFF. In DNA, the CDR3 is TGTGCCAGCAGGCGGACCTGGGAGATCGACAATGAGCAGTTCTTC.

The V and J genes are TRBV4-1 and TRBJ1-6; maybe TRBD1 (6 bases). Looked up from germline, CDR1 is MGHRA and CDR2 is YSYEKL. The CDR3 totals 17 residues. V dropped 4 bases and J dropped 7 bases, with 20 bases sitting between them. The CDR3: CASSPKMGVTGNSPLHF. The CDR3 nucleotides are TGCGCCAGCAGCCCCAAGATGGGAGTAACAGGGAATTCACCCCTCCACTTT.

The chain is built from TRBV19 and TRBJ1-1; possibly TRBD1 for D (6 bases). Per germline, CDR1 LNHDA and CDR2 SQIVND (reference sequence). CDR3 length: 14 residues. Trimming shortened V by 8 bases and J by 4 bases, and 17 bases separated the two germline ends. The CDR3 sequence is CASAQGGWGTEAFF. DNA of the CDR3: TGTGCCAGTGCACAGGGCGGGTGGGGCACTGAAGCTTTCTTT.

This clone appeared a few times. The chain recombines TRBV5-1 with TRBJ1-3, with 7 bases fitting TRBD1. V lost 4 bases to trimming and J lost 1 base; unmatched junction nucleotides: 14. Germline CDR1 reads SGHRS; CDR2 reads YFSETQ. This CDR3 region has 18 residues. CDR3 protein: CASSLQTGPASSGNTIYF. The CDR3 DNA reads TGCGCCAGCAGCCTACAGACAGGGCCAGCTTCATCTGGAAACACCATATATTTT.

The V call is TRBV19, the J call TRBJ1-5; the D gene is possibly TRBD1 (6 bases). CDR3 length equals 15 residues. The germline V and J ends were trimmed by 5 bases and 2 bases, with 13 bases remaining between them. Germline V gives CDR1 LNHDA, CDR2 SQIVND (reference sequence). CDR3 region: CASSSQGRGNQPQHF. CDR3 nucleotide sequence: TGTGCCAGTAGTTCACAGGGTCGAGGCAATCAGCCCCAGCATTTT.

This clone was observed a single time. At one end, the junction sequence differs from germline, possibly due to a read error. The V gene is TRBV18, the J gene TRBJ1-2; D not resolved. In germline, CDR1 is KGHSH, CDR2 LQKENI. This CDR3 is 14 amino acids long. The CDR3 DNA sequence: TGTGCCAGCTCCCCTCGGGAGGGTAACTATGGCTACCCCTTC. This gives the protein CASSPREGNYGYPF.

V and J are TRBV10-2 and TRBJ2-7; 8 bases are shared with TRBD2. Trimming took 1 base from V and 1 from J; bases not matched to a gene: 6. From germline, CDR1 is WSHSY and CDR2 SAAADI. The CDR3 sequence is 16 residues long. The CDR3 bases are TGCGCCAGCAGTGAGTTGATAACTAGCGGTTCCTACGAGCAGTACTTC. As protein: CASSELITSGSYEQYF.

The chain links TRBV9 to TRBJ1-5; 11 bases are a match to TRBD1. The ends lost 3 bases at V and 2 bases at J; junction bases unmatched: 7. This CDR3 is built from 17 residues. CDR1 SGDLS and CDR2 YYNGEE come from the germline V gene. The CDR3 loop reads CASSAGQGAIGNQPQHF. CDR3 nucleotides: TGTGCCAGCAGCGCTGGACAGGGGGCGATCGGCAATCAGCCCCAGCATTTT. The complete variable domain, with remaining parts taken from reference TRBV9 and TRBJ1-5, reads DSGVTQTPKHLITATGQRVTLRCSPRSGDLSVYWYQQSLDQGLQFLIQYYNGEERAKGNILERFSAQQFPDLHSELNLSSLELGDSALYFCASSAGQGAIGNQPQHFGDGTRLSIL.

The V call is TRBV14, the J call TRBJ2-3, with TRBD2 matching 9 bases. The CDR3 is made up of 18 amino acids. In germline, CDR1 is SGHDN, CDR2 FVKESK. The trim removed 4 bases at V and 8 bases at J, leaving 19 bases unmatched. The DNA for the CDR3 is TGTGCCAGCAGCCTACGGCGGTCTAGCGGGGTTATCACCGGTACGCAGTATTTT. It specifies CASSLRRSSGVITGTQYF.

This chain links TRBV15 with TRBJ1-6; no definite D call. The germline gives CDR1 LNHNV, CDR2 YYDKDF (reference sequence). The CDR3 consists of 13 residues. Trimming shortened V by 5 bases and J by 7 bases, and 9 bases separated the two germline ends. CDR3 DNA: TGTGCCACCAGCGTCCTCTTCAATTCACCCCTCCACTTT. This sequence encodes CATSVLFNSPLHF.

The chain carries TRBV5-1 and TRBJ2-2, with D possibly matching TRBD2 (5 bases). From germline, CDR1 is SGHRS and CDR2 YFSETQ. This CDR3 has 15 amino acids. V was shortened by 0 bases and J by 7 bases, with 13 bases between the two germline ends. The DNA of the CDR3 is TGCGCCAGCAGCTTGGCACAAGGAGGACGCGGGGAGCTGTTTTTT. It codes for CASSLAQGGRGELFF.

The chain joins TRBV28 to TRBJ2-1, with D maybe TRBD2 (6 bases). This CDR3 is 13 amino acids long. Germline lookup yields CDR1 MDHEN and CDR2 SYDVKM. The V end lost 8 bases, the J end lost 4 bases, and 12 bases lay between the germline ends. As DNA, the CDR3 is TGTGCCAGCCGGAGGGCCGGGTACAATGAGCAGTTCTTC. Its protein product is CASRRAGYNEQFF.

The gene calls are TRBV7-8 and TRBJ2-5; the match to TRBD2 covers 7 bases. Germline values: CDR1 SGHVS, CDR2 FQNEAQ. The CDR3 is made up of 16 amino acids. The ends lost 1 base at V and 5 bases at J; junction bases unmatched: 10. CDR3 coding DNA: TGTGCCAGCAGCTTAGGAGGGAGGGCAGGGCAGGAGACCCAGTACTTC. This codes for CASSLGGRAGQETQYF.

This clone came up a few times. J is TRBJ1-1 and V is TRBV5-4, with D maybe TRBD1 (6 bases). Trimming took 4 bases from V and 1 from J, leaving 14 bases between them. The germline CDR1 and CDR2 sequences are SGHNT and YYREEE (reference sequence). This CDR3 has 15 residues. This chain's CDR3 is CASSGPGQPNTEAFF. The CDR3 DNA reads TGTGCCAGCAGCGGACCTGGACAGCCGAACACTGAAGCTTTCTTT.

This clone turned up a few times. The V gene is TRBV7-8, the J gene TRBJ1-2; a possible D gene is TRBD1 (6 bases). V was shortened by 5 bases and J by 0 bases, with 19 bases between the two germline ends. This CDR3 contains 17 residues. CDR1 and CDR2 (germline): SGHVS, FQNEAQ. CDR3 region: CASSRRTDFNSNYGYTF. CDR3 nucleotide sequence: TGTGCCAGCAGCCGTCGGACAGACTTCAATTCTAACTATGGCTACACCTTC. Together with reference TRBV7-8 and TRBJ1-2, the CDR3 gives the full variable domain: GAGVSQSPRYKVAKRGQDVALRCDPISGHVSLFWYQQALGQGPEFLTYFQNEAQLDKSGLPSDRFFAERPEGSVSTLKIQRTQQEDSAVYLCASSRRTDFNSNYGYTFGSGTRLTVV.

The chain recombines TRBV19 with TRBJ1-4, with D tentatively TRBD1 (5 bases). V was shortened by 3 bases and J by 8 bases, with 10 bases between the two germline ends. This CDR3 is built from 13 residues. The V gene's germline CDR1 is LNHDA and CDR2 SQIVND (reference sequence). CDR3 nucleotide sequence: TGTGCCAGTAGTATTAGAGACAGAGAAAAACTGTTTTTT. Its translation: CASSIRDREKLFF.

The chain uses TRBV7-3 and TRBJ2-2; no reliable D call. The CDR3 has 14 residues. V was clipped by 0 bases and J by 6 bases, with 8 bases between them. Germline CDR1 is SGHTA and CDR2 is FQGTGA. The CDR3 coding sequence is TGTGCCAGCAGCTTAACGCGCAGGCCCGGGGAGCTGTTTTTT. Translating gives CASSLTRRPGELFF.

This chain uses TRBV15 with TRBJ1-5, with a tentative D call TRBD1 (5 bases). Germline V gives CDR1 LNHNV, CDR2 YYDKDF (reference sequence). V gave up 2 bases and J gave up 6 bases, with 8 bases separating them. The CDR3 runs 13 residues. The CDR3 reads CATSRPGGQPQHF. The CDR3 DNA sequence: TGTGCCACCAGCAGACCCGGGGGTCAGCCCCAGCATTTT.

The CDR3 region has the DNA TGTGCCAGCAGTGACCGACTAGCGGGACGTTACGAGCAGTACTTC. Residues: CASSDRLAGRYEQYF. The chain recombines TRBV6-1 with TRBJ2-7; 11 bases align to TRBD2. The V and J ends lost 3 bases and 4 bases, in that order; junction bases with no gene match: 5. From germline, CDR1 is MNHNS and CDR2 SASEGT. This CDR3 comprises 15 residues.

Here the CDR3 DNA reads TGTGCCACCACCTATACGGGGACTTTGAACACTGAAGCTTTCTTT. It yields the protein CATTYTGTLNTEAFF. V usage is TRBV10-3 and J usage is TRBJ1-1; perhaps TRBD1 as D (5 bases). Trimming stripped 10 bases from V and 0 bases from J, with 18 bases between. Germline V lookup: CDR1 ENHRY, CDR2 SYGVKD. The length of the CDR3 is 15 residues.